A single sample gave rise to the 11 T cell receptor beta chains below, sequenced in a study of human thymus T cells. In corrective heart surgery, resections were taken, and these provided the thymus tissue. Produced via immunoSEQ multiplex PCR; TCRdb's table is partial and in-frame only. Among some 78,000 clones listed, nearly 98% were seen once. Sequenced input: thymus tissue. Receptor source: a boy in the first two years of life with a congenital heart defect but otherwise immunologically healthy.

The rearrangement uses TRBV25-1 and TRBJ2-3, with 8 nucleotides matching TRBD2. Germline assignment: CDR1 MGHDK and CDR2 SYGVNS. The CDR3 loop spans 17 amino acids. The ends lost 1 base at V and 6 bases at J; junction bases unmatched: 12. For the CDR3, the DNA is TGTGCCAGCAGTGAATGGCCAGCGGGAGTGGAAATTGATACGCAGTATTTT. Protein: CASSEWPAGVEIDTQYF.

The rearrangement uses TRBV15 and TRBJ1-5, with D hard to call. Germline-derived CDR1 and CDR2 are LNHNV and YYDKDF (reference sequence). This CDR3 contains 14 residues. The V end lost 0 bases, the J end lost 3 bases, and 6 bases lay between the germline ends. Here the CDR3 DNA reads TGTGCCACCAGCAGAGATAGGGACAATCAGCCCCAGCATTTT. This encodes CATSRDRDNQPQHF. The full variable domain, completed using reference TRBV15 and TRBJ1-5, is DAMVIQNPRYQVTQFGKPVTLSCSQTLNHNVMYWYQQKSSQAPKLLFHYYDKDFNNEADTPDNFQSRRPNTSFCFLDIRSPGLGDTAMYLCATSRDRDNQPQHFGDGTRLSIL.

This chain uses TRBV6-1 with TRBJ1-4; D ambiguous. V was cut by 0 bases and J by 7 bases, with 12 bases left in between. The germline CDR1 and CDR2 sequences are MNHNS and SASEGT. This CDR3 comprises 15 residues. In nucleotides, the CDR3 is TGTGCCAGCAGTGAAGCGGCAAGGGCGGGTGAAAAACTGTTTTTT. It yields the protein CASSEAARAGEKLFF.

This chain uses TRBV19 with TRBJ2-3; unclear D gene. The germline V and J ends were trimmed by 4 bases and 0 bases, with 11 bases remaining between them. The CDR3 runs 15 residues. Germline V lookup: CDR1 LNHDA, CDR2 SQIVND (reference sequence). The DNA of the CDR3 is TGTGCCAGTAGTAGAACCACAGCTAGCACAGATACGCAGTATTTT. Amino acids: CASSRTTASTDTQYF.

The rearrangement joins TRBV7-9 to TRBJ2-3, with 7 bases lining up with TRBD2. The CDR3 totals 14 residues. From germline, CDR1 is SEHNR and CDR2 FQNEAQ (reference sequence). Trimming removed 7 bases from V and 4 bases from J; junction bases left unmatched: 8. CDR3 nucleotide sequence: TGTGCCAGCACCCACCTGGGGGGGTCAGATACGCAGTATTTT. It translates to CASTHLGGSDTQYF.

V and J are TRBV4-1 and TRBJ2-6; D may be TRBD1 (5 bases). Per the germline V gene, CDR1 is MGHRA and CDR2 is YSYEKL. CDR3 length: 17 amino acids. Deletions cut 3 bases from V and 4 bases from J, with 16 bases between. The CDR3 sequence is CASSHKAKTVGANVLTF. Here the CDR3 DNA reads TGCGCCAGCAGCCACAAGGCGAAGACAGTCGGGGCCAACGTCCTGACTTTC.

The rearrangement uses TRBV10-3 and TRBJ1-5, with no clear D. V lost 6 bases and J lost 0, with 12 bases in between. Germline V gene lookup returns CDR1 ENHRY and CDR2 SYGVKD. This CDR3 comprises 15 residues. Here the CDR3 DNA reads TGTGCCATCAGCGGGAGCGGGGATAGCAATCAGCCCCAGCATTTT. This translates into CAISGSGDSNQPQHF.

The chain uses TRBV7-3 and TRBJ1-1; D is possibly TRBD1 (6 bases). Germline CDR1 SGHTA, CDR2 FQGTGA. The V end was cut by 5 bases, the J end by 6 bases, with 10 bases between. This CDR3 is 12 amino acids long. CDR3 nucleotide sequence: TGTGCCAGCAGCCAACCAGGGGCTGAAGCTTTCTTT. It yields the protein CASSQPGAEAFF.

This chain links TRBV28 with TRBJ2-7, with D perhaps being TRBD1 or TRBD2 (6 bases each). In germline, CDR1 is MDHEN, CDR2 SYDVKM. With 3 bases removed from V and 5 bases from J, the gap between germline ends came to 17 bases. This CDR3 contains 15 residues. CDR3 in amino acids: CASSFRRLGGNEQYF. The CDR3, as DNA: TGTGCCAGCAGTTTCCGTCGACTAGGGGGGAACGAGCAGTACTTC.

The J gene is TRBJ2-2, the V gene TRBV28; TRBD2 aligns across 8 bases. This CDR3 has 16 amino acids. Per the germline V gene, CDR1 is MDHEN and CDR2 is SYDVKM. V was clipped by 7 bases and J by 7 bases; unmatched bases: 14. The CDR3 loop is CASNKLWREADGELFF. The CDR3 DNA is TGTGCCAGCAATAAACTTTGGCGGGAGGCGGACGGGGAGCTGTTTTTT.

The V call is TRBV15, the J call TRBJ2-3, with D hard to call. Germline V lookup: CDR1 LNHNV, CDR2 YYDKDF (reference sequence). CDR3 length equals 14 residues. V was pared by 0 bases and J by 2 bases, with 6 bases between. The CDR3 sequence is CATSREPFTDTQYF. The CDR3 coding sequence is TGTGCCACCAGCAGAGAGCCGTTCACAGATACGCAGTATTTT.